This T cell receptor (beta chain) was sequenced for a study of cytomegalovirus exposure and HLA in healthy donors. Study results and limitations: Researchers catalogued roughly 170 TCR beta chains as cytomegalovirus-associated.

This clone was seen more than once but under ten times. Its antigen is not known. The CDR3 runs 15 residues. V lost 8 bases, J lost 0 bases, and 5 bases stayed unmatched. CDR1 is SNHLY, CDR2 FYNNEI, per germline. Only in-frame clones appear in the TCRdb table, and some are missing; sequencing was by immunoSEQ multiplex PCR. There are approximately 110,000 clones in the sample; around 86% occur only once, and around 4.1% lies in the top ten. This sequence joins TRBV2 and TRBJ2-3; 10 bases align to TRBD1. This TCR came from a young woman in good health and CMV-seropositive. Sequenced: PBMCs. The CDR3 region has the DNA TGTGCCAGCTCCCGGGACAGGGGAAGCACAGATACGCAGTATTTT. This translates into CASSRDRGSTDTQYF.